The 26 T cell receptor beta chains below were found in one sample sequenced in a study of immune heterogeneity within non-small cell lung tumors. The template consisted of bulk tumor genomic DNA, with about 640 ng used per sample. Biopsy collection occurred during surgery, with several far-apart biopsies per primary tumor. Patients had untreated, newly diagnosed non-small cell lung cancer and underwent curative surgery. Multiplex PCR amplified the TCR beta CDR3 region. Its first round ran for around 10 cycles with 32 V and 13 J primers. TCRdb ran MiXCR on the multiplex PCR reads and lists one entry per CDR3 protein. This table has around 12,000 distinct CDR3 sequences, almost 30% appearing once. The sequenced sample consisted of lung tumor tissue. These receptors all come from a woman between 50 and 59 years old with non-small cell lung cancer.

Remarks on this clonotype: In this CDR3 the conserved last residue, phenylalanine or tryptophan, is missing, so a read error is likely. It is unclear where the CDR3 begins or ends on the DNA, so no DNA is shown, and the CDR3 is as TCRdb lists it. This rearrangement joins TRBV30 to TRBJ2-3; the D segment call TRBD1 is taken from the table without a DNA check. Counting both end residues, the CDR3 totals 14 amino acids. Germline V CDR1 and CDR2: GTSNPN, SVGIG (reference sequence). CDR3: CAWNKGAGEQYFGP.

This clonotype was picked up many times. CDR3 sequence reads: CASSKQGDYGYTF. The CDR3 nucleotides read TGTGCCAGTAGTAAGCAGGGTGACTATGGCTACACCTTC. The rearrangement links TRBV19 to TRBJ1-2; tentative D call: TRBD1 (5 bases). This CDR3 has 13 residues. Germline loops: CDR1 LNHDA, CDR2 SQIVND (reference sequence). Trimming shortened V by 4 bases and J by 3 bases, and 9 bases separated the two germline ends.

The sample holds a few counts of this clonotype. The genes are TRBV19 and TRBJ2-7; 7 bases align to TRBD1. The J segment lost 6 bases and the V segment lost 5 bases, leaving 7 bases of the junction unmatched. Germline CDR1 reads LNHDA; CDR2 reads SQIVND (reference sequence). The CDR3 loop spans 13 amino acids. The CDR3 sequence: CASSPGTDREQYF. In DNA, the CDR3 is TGTGCCAGTAGTCCCGGGACAGATCGCGAGCAGTACTTC.

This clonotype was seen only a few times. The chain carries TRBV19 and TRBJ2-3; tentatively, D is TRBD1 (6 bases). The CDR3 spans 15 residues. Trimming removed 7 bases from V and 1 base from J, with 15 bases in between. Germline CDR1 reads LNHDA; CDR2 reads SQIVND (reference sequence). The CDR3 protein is CASTPQGEGTDTQYF. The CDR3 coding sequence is TGTGCCAGTACCCCACAGGGAGAGGGCACAGATACGCAGTATTTT.

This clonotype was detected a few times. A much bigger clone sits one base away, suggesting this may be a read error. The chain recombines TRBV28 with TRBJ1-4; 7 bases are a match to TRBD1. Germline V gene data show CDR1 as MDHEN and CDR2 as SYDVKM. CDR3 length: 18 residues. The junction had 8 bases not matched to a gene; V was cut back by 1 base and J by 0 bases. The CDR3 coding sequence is TGTGCCAGCAGTTTATTTACGGGCCAGGGGGCAACTAATGAAAAACTGTTTTTT. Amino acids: CASSLFTGQGATNEKLFF.

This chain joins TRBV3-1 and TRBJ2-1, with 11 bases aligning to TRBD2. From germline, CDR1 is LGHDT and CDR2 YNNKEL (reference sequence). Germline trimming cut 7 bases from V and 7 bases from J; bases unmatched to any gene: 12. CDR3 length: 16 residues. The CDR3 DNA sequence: TGTGCCAGCACCAAAGGACTAGCGGGTTATAAGAATGAGCAGTTCTTC. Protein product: CASTKGLAGYKNEQFF.

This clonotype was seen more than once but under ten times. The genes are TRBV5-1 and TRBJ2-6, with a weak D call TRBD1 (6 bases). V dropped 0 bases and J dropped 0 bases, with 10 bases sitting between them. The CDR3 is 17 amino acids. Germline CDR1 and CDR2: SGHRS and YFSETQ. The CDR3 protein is CASSLGDKRSGANVLTF. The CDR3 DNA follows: TGCGCCAGCAGCTTGGGGGACAAGCGCTCTGGGGCCAACGTCCTGACTTTC. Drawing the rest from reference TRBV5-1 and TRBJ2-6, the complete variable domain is KAGVTQTPRYLIKTRGQQVTLSCSPISGHRSVSWYQQTPGQGLQFLFEYFSETQRNKGNFPGRFSGRQFSNSRSEMNVSTLELGDSALYLCASSLGDKRSGANVLTFGAGSRLTVL.

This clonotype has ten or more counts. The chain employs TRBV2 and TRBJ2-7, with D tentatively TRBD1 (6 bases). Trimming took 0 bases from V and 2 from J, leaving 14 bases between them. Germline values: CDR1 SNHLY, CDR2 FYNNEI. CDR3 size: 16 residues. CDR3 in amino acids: CASSEALPGVPYEQYF. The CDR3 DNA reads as TGTGCCAGCAGTGAAGCGCTTCCAGGGGTACCCTACGAGCAGTACTTC.

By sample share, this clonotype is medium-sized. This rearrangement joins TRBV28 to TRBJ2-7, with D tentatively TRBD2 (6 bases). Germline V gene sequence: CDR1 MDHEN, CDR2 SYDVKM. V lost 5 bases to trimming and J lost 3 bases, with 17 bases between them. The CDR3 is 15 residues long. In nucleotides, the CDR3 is TGTGCCAGCAGTCCGAGGCTAGCGAGAGGCTACGAGCAGTACTTC. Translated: CASSPRLARGYEQYF.

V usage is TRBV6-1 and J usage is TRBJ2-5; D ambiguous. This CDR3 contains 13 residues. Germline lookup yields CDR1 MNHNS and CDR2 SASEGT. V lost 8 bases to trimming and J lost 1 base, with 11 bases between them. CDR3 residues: CASGRTLQETQYF. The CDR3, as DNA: TGTGCCAGCGGTCGAACACTCCAAGAGACCCAGTACTTC.

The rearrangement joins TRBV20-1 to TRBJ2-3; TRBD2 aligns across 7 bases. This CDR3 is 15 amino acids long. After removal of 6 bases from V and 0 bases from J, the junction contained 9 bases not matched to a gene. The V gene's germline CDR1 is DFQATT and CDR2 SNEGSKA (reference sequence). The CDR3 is CSAPPGGGSTDTQYF. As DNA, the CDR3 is TGCAGTGCCCCCCCGGGGGGAGGAAGCACAGATACGCAGTATTTT.

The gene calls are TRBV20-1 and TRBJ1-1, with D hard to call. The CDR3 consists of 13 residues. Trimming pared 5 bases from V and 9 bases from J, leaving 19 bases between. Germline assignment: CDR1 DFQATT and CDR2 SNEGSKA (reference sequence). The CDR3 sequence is CSAPAPPVQKAFF. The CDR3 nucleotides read TGCAGTGCTCCCGCCCCTCCAGTTCAGAAAGCTTTCTTT.

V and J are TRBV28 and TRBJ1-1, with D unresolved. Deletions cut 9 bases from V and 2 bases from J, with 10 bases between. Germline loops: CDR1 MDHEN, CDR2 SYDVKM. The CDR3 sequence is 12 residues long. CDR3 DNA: TGTGCCAGTACCGAGGTTAACACTGAAGCTTTCTTT. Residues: CASTEVNTEAFF.

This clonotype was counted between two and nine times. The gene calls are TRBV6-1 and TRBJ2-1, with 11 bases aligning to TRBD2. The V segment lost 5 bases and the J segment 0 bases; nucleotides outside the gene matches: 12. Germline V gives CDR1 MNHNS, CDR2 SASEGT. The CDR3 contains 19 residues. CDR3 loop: CASSYSTSGGHSSYNEQFF. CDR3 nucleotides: TGTGCCAGCAGTTATTCTACTAGCGGGGGCCATAGCTCCTACAATGAGCAGTTCTTC.

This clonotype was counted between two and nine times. The CDR3 DNA follows: TGTGCCATCAGTGGGCCCGGGACTAGCGGTCCCGGGGAGCTGTTTTTT. Residues: CAISGPGTSGPGELFF. This rearrangement joins TRBV10-3 to TRBJ2-2, with TRBD2 matching 11 bases. V dropped 4 bases and J dropped 6; count of bases not matched to a gene: 7. The CDR3 extends over 16 amino acids. Per germline, CDR1 ENHRY and CDR2 SYGVKD.

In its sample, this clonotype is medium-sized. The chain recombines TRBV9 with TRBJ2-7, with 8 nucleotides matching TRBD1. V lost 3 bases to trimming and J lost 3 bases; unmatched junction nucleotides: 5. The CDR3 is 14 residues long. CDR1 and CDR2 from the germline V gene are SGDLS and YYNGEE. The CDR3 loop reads CASSASQGGYEQYF. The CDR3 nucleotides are TGTGCCAGCAGCGCCTCACAGGGGGGCTACGAGCAGTACTTC.

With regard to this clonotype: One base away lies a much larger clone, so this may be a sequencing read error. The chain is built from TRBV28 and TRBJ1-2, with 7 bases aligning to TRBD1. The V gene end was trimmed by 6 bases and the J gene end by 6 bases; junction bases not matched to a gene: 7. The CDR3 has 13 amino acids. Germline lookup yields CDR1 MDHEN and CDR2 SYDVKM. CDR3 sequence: CASRSSGGDGYTF. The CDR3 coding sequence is TGTGCCAGCAGATCGTCAGGGGGGGATGGCTACACCTTC.

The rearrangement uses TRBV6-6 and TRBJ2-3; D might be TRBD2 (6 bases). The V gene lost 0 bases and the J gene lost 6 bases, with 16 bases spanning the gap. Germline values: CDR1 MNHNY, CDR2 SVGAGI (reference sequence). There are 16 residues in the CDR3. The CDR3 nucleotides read TGTGCCAGCAGTTACTCCTCCGGGACTCCGTCTGATACGCAGTATTTT. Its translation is CASSYSSGTPSDTQYF.

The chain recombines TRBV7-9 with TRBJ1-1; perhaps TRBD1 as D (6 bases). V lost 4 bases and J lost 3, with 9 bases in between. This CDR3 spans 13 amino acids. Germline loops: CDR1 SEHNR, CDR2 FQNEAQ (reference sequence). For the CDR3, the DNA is TGTGCCAGCAGCTCCAGGGGAGACACTGAAGCTTTCTTT. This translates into CASSSRGDTEAFF. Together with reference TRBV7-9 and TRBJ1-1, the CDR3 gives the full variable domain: DTGVSQNPRHKITKRGQNVTFRCDPISEHNRLYWYRQTLGQGPEFLTYFQNEAQLEKSRLLSDRFSAERPKGSFSTLEIQRTEQGDSAMYLCASSSRGDTEAFFGQGTRLTVV.

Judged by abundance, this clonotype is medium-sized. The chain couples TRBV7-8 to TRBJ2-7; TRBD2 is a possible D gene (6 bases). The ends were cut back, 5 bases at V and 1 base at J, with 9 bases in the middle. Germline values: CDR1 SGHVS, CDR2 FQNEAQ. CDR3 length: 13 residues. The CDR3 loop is CASSPGRSYEQYF. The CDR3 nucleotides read TGTGCCAGCAGCCCAGGGAGGTCCTACGAGCAGTACTTC.

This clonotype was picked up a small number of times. The CDR3 coding sequence is TGCGCCAGCAGCTTGGCCCTGACAGGGGGGACTGAAGCTTTCTTT. As protein: CASSLALTGGTEAFF. V and J are TRBV5-1 and TRBJ1-1, with 9 bases that match TRBD1. The V gene's germline CDR1 is SGHRS and CDR2 YFSETQ. J was trimmed by 5 bases and V by 0 bases; bases with no gene match: 5. This CDR3 spans 15 amino acids.

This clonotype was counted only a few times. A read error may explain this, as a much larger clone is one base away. The chain's CDR3 is CASSGQGGSASEQHF. The CDR3 DNA reads TGCGCCAGCAGCGGACAGGGTGGTTCTGCGAGCGAGCAGCACTTC. The chain employs TRBV5-1 and TRBJ2-7; 8 bases align to TRBD1. The CDR3 runs 15 residues. Germline V lookup: CDR1 SGHRS, CDR2 YFSETQ.

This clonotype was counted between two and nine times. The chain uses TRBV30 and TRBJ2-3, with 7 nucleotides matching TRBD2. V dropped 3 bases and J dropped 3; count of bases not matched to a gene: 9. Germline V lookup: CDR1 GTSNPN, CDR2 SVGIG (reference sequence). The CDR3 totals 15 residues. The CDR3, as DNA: TGTGCCTGGAGCCTCGAGTCGCGGGGGACAGATACGCAGTATTTT. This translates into CAWSLESRGTDTQYF.

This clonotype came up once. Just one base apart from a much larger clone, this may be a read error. CDR3: CASSLDDFWQPQHF. As DNA, the CDR3 is TGTGCCAGCAGCCTCGACGACTTCTGGCAGCCCCAGCATTTT. V is TRBV28 and J is TRBJ1-5, with unresolved D. With 6 bases removed from V and 7 bases from J, the gap between germline ends came to 16 bases. The germline V gene has CDR1 MDHEN and CDR2 SYDVKM. The CDR3 covers 14 residues.

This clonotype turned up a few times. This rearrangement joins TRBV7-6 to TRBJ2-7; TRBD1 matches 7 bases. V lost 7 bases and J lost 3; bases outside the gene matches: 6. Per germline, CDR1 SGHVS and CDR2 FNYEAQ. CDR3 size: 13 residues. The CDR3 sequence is CASTPAGGYEQYF. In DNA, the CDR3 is TGTGCCAGCACCCCGGCAGGGGGCTACGAGCAGTACTTC.

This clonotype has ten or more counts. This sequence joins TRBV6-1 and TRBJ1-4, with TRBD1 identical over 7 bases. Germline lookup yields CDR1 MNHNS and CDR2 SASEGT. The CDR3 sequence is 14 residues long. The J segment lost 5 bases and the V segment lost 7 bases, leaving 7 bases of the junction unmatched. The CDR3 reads CASIQGGGNEKLFF. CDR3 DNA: TGTGCCAGCATCCAGGGGGGGGGGAATGAAAAACTGTTTTTT.